This is a list of T cell receptor beta chains from one sample in a study of blood T cells in healthy people across ages. TCRdb independently ran MiXCR on the 5' RACE reads; one entry per CDR3 protein. The sample lists 1.5 million to 2 million distinct CDR3 sequences; around 48% were seen once. The specimen sequenced was blood. These receptors were collected from a middle-aged woman in good health. The CDR3 runs from the conserved cysteine through the conserved F or W. The D gene is left open where the match is weak. The size field is filled for only some rows; it gives once, few, many or a size class.

D: .; J: TRBJ2-3; size: .; V: TRBV20-1; DNA: TGCAGTGCTAGAGATCCACTAACAGATACGCAGTATTTT; CDR3: CSARDPLTDTQYF
D: .; J: TRBJ2-6; size: few; V: TRBV6-2/TRBV6-3; DNA: TGTGCCAGCAGGGAGCCTGGGGCCAACGTCCTGACTTTC; CDR3: CASREPGANVLTF
D: .; J: TRBJ1-2; size: .; V: TRBV24-1; DNA: TGTGCCACCAGTGATTCGTGGATGGCCTATGGCTACACCTTC; CDR3: CATSDSWMAYGYTF
D: .; J: TRBJ2-5; size: few; V: TRBV6-2/TRBV6-3; DNA: TGTGCCAGCAGTTACACCGGACCAGTCCAAGAGACCCAGTACTTC; CDR3: CASSYTGPVQETQYF
D: .; J: TRBJ2-3; size: .; V: TRBV6-5; DNA: TGTGCCAGCAGTTCAGAGGCGGGGAGCGTCACAGATACACAGTATTTT; CDR3: CASSSEAGSVTDTQYF
D: TRBD2; J: TRBJ2-3; size: .; V: TRBV3-1; DNA: TGTGCCAGCAGCCGAAAGCGGGGAGGCACAGATACGCAGTATTTT; CDR3: CASSRKRGGTDTQYF
D: TRBD1; J: TRBJ2-2; size: .; V: TRBV6-6; DNA: TGTGCCAGCAGTTACGACAGGGGGGCGACCGGGGAGCTGTTTTTT; CDR3: CASSYDRGATGELFF
D: .; J: TRBJ1-2; size: .; V: TRBV5-1; DNA: TGCGCCAGCAGCTCCACTGGCGAGATTTATGGCTACACCTTC; CDR3: CASSSTGEIYGYTF
D: .; J: TRBJ2-3; size: .; V: TRBV7-9; DNA: TGTGCCAGCAGCTTAGTGTCGCAGGCTACGCAGTATTTT; CDR3: CASSLVSQATQYF
D: .; J: TRBJ2-1; size: .; V: TRBV18; DNA: TGTGCCAGCTCTCGACTAGCAGGGGGGCTTTACTACAATGAGCAGTTCTTC; CDR3: CASSRLAGGLYYNEQFF
D: TRBD1; J: TRBJ2-7; size: .; V: TRBV7-2; DNA: TGTGCCAGCAGCTCACGACAGGGCGCCTACAATGAGCAGTACTTC; CDR3: CASSSRQGAYNEQYF
D: TRBD1; J: TRBJ1-2; size: .; V: TRBV28; DNA: TGTGCCAGCAGTCCTCCGGGACAGGGGCGAAGCGGCTACACCTTC; CDR3: CASSPPGQGRSGYTF
D: .; J: TRBJ2-5; size: .; V: TRBV16; DNA: TGTGCCAGCAGCCATTCCCCTCTAACTAAGGAAGAGACCCAGTACTTC; CDR3: CASSHSPLTKEETQYF
D: .; J: TRBJ2-7; size: few; V: TRBV15; DNA: TGTGCCACCAGCAGAGGTCACGAGCAGTACTTC; CDR3: CATSRGHEQYF
D: TRBD2; J: TRBJ2-1; size: .; V: TRBV29-1; DNA: TGCAGCGTTGACGGCGGGGGGTCCTACAATGAGCAGTTCTTC; CDR3: CSVDGGGSYNEQFF
D: TRBD2; J: TRBJ2-1; size: few; V: TRBV27; DNA: TGTGCCAGCAGTCCCCTAGCGGGGGGTTCTAACAATGAGCAGTTCTTC; CDR3: CASSPLAGGSNNEQFF
D: TRBD2; J: TRBJ2-7; size: .; V: TRBV5-1; DNA: TGCGCCAGCAGCTTAGGGACTACGGGTGAGCAGTACTTC; CDR3: CASSLGTTGEQYF
D: .; J: TRBJ2-7; size: .; V: TRBV6-5; DNA: TGTGCCAGCAGCCGTTCAGAGGCCTACGAGCAGTACTTC; CDR3: CASSRSEAYEQYF
D: .; J: TRBJ2-3; size: .; V: TRBV7-2; DNA: TGTGCCAGCAGCTTAGAGGGGGGGCGCGCAGATACGCAGTATTTT; CDR3: CASSLEGGRADTQYF
D: .; J: TRBJ2-4; size: .; V: TRBV6-5; DNA: TGTGCCAGCAGTTACTCCGGCCCAGGGGAGGGTGCTGTTCAGTACTTC; CDR3: CASSYSGPGEGAVQYF
D: TRBD1; J: TRBJ2-1; size: once; V: TRBV6-2/TRBV6-3; DNA: TGTGCCAGCAGTTACTCAAGAACAGGGGCCATATACAATGAGCAGTTCTTC; CDR3: CASSYSRTGAIYNEQFF
D: .; J: TRBJ2-5; size: .; V: TRBV28; DNA: TGTGCCAGCAGTTTAGGCGGGGAAGGTGAGACCCAGTACTTC; CDR3: CASSLGGEGETQYF
D: TRBD1; J: TRBJ1-5; size: .; V: TRBV12-3/TRBV12-4; DNA: TGTGCCAGCAGTACCGACAGGGATCAGCCCCAGCATTTT; CDR3: CASSTDRDQPQHF
D: TRBD2; J: TRBJ2-4; size: few; V: TRBV5-6; DNA: TGTGCCAGCAGCTCCCTAGCGGGGTCCTCCAAAAACATTCAGTACTTC; CDR3: CASSSLAGSSKNIQYF
D: .; J: TRBJ1-2; size: once; V: TRBV29-1; DNA: TGCAGCGTTGAATGGGGATTAACAGGCAGCTACACCTTC; CDR3: CSVEWGLTGSYTF
D: TRBD2; J: TRBJ2-5; size: .; V: TRBV4-1; DNA: TGCGCCAGCAGCCAAGAGCCCGGCGCCGGGGGGGCCGGAAATGAGCAGTACTTC; CDR3: CASSQEPGAGGAGNEQYF
D: TRBD2; J: TRBJ2-5; size: .; V: TRBV20-1; DNA: TGCAGTGCTAGAGGACTAGCGGGGGGGTTGTTGGAGACCCAGTACTTC; CDR3: CSARGLAGGLLETQYF
D: TRBD2; J: TRBJ2-1; size: few; V: TRBV7-3; DNA: TGTGCCAGCAGCGAACCGGGGGGTTTCAATGAGCAGTTCTTC; CDR3: CASSEPGGFNEQFF